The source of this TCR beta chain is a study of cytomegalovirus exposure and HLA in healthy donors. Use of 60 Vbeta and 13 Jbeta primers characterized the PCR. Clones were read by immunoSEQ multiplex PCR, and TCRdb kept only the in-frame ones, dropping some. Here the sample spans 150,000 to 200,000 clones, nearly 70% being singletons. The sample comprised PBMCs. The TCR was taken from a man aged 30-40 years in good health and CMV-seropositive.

CDR3 coding DNA: TGTGCCAGCAGTTGGCACCGGGACAGTCCCTACGAGCAGTACTTC. Protein sequence: CASSWHRDSPYEQYF. The gene calls are TRBV2 and TRBJ2-7; 7 bases map to TRBD1. V gave up 5 bases and J gave up 2 bases; unmatched junction bases: 9. CDR3 length equals 15 residues. Per germline, CDR1 SNHLY and CDR2 FYNNEI.